This T cell receptor (beta chain) was documented in a study of regulatory T cells in long-lasting Graves disease. In building TCR beta libraries, iRepertoire HTBI primers were used together with Arm-PCR of CDR3 regions. Each CDR3 protein is one row after TCRdb ran MiXCR on the multiplex PCR reads. The sample consists of roughly 530,000 distinct CDR3 sequences, 15% to 20% of them appearing once. Findings of the study overall: Persistent patients shared more public clonotypes (over 2,500) than new patients (more than 900).

Time point given: newly diagnosed GD, antithyroid drugs for less than 3 months. From RNA extracted from PBMCs, the TCR library was made. American Thyroid Association guidelines were used to diagnose Graves' disease. CDR3 length equals 16 residues. V lost 0 bases, J lost 4 bases, and 15 bases lay in between. Germline CDR1 and CDR2: MNHEY and SVGAGI. This clonotype turned up a few times. Its antigen is not identified. These sequences were also reported in another study, on T cells in Graves' hyperthyroidism and ophthalmopathy.

The chain is built from TRBV6-5 and TRBJ2-5; tentatively, D is TRBD2 (6 bases). This clonotype was obtained from a woman aged 40 to 65 with Graves disease. The sample in question was peripheral blood mononuclear cells (PBMCs), obtained at new diagnosis, from a patient treated with antithyroid drugs. CDR3 coding DNA: TGTGCCAGCAGTTACTCCGCCGCCATGGGGGGAGAGACCCAGTACTTC. It encodes CASSYSAAMGGETQYF.